The source of this T cell receptor beta chain is a study of cytomegalovirus exposure and HLA in healthy donors. The PCR made use of 60 Vbeta and 13 Jbeta primers. Sequenced by immunoSEQ multiplex PCR; TCRdb stores in-frame clones only, minus some. Of fewer than 150,000 clones in the sample, 76% were seen once. The germline V gene has CDR1 WNHNN and CDR2 SYGVQD (reference sequence). V lost 3 bases to trimming and J lost 9 bases, with 21 bases between them. The CDR3 length is 15 residues. The material sequenced was PBMCs. The source of this sequence is a man aged 35-49 years in good health and CMV-seronegative. This rearrangement joins TRBV10-1 to TRBJ2-7; D is perhaps TRBD2 (5 bases). CDR3 in amino acids: CASSDLARGKLMQYF. The DNA of the CDR3 is TGCGCCAGCAGTGATTTAGCCCGGGGTAAGTTGATGCAGTACTTC.